Detailed here is one TCR beta chain. The data were obtained in a study of blood T cell repertoires in COVID-19. Whole-study context: There were acute and convalescent COVID-19 samples, and they came from the United States, Italy and Spain.

With 0 bases removed from V and 1 base from J, the gap between germline ends came to 13 bases. Germline loops: CDR1 LNHDA, CDR2 SQIVND (reference sequence). This CDR3 region has 17 residues. Method: immunoSEQ multiplex PCR; TCRdb's copy keeps in-frame clones and lacks some. The sample consists of roughly 250,000 clones, 88% of them appearing once. The sample was peripheral blood. This chain connects TRBV19 to TRBJ1-5, with D perhaps TRBD1 (5 bases). The sequence was collected from a man in his sixties who had recovered from COVID-19. DNA of the CDR3: TGTGCCAGTAGTATAGATCTTCAGGGTGGCAGCAATCAGCCCCAGCATTTT. Translation gives CASSIDLQGGSNQPQHF.